The next 32 T cell receptor beta chains were all read from a single sample in a study of T cell responses to AZD1222 COVID-19 vaccine. The protocol was immunoSEQ multiplex PCR, while the TCRdb copy is restricted to in-frame clones and leaves out a portion. The sample lists around 200,000 clones; around 88% were seen once. Source: peripheral blood, taken on day 0 of AZD1222 vaccination. These TCRs come from an adult in good health.

The chain employs TRBV7-9 and TRBJ1-5; 8 nucleotides match TRBD1. Germline-derived CDR1 and CDR2 are SEHNR and FQNEAQ (reference sequence). V shed 3 bases, J shed 7 bases, and the junction held 5 bases outside the gene matches. This CDR3 spans 14 amino acids. Here the CDR3 reads CASSFRTGNQPQHF. For the CDR3, the DNA is TGTGCCAGCAGCTTTCGGACAGGGAACCAGCCCCAGCATTTT. Full variable domain (missing parts from reference TRBV7-9 and TRBJ1-5): DTGVSQNPRHKITKRGQNVTFRCDPISEHNRLYWYRQTLGQGPEFLTYFQNEAQLEKSRLLSDRFSAERPKGSFSTLEIQRTEQGDSAMYLCASSFRTGNQPQHFGDGTRLSIL.

This clone was seen more than once but under ten times. V usage is TRBV5-1 and J usage is TRBJ1-4, with D possibly TRBD1 on 6 matching bases. The V end lost 5 bases, the J end lost 3 bases, and 11 bases lay between the germline ends. The CDR3 spans 14 residues. Germline values: CDR1 SGHRS, CDR2 YFSETQ. The CDR3 spells CASRMDRSNEKLFF. The CDR3 bases are TGCGCCAGCAGGATGGACAGATCTAATGAAAAACTGTTTTTT.

The chain is built from TRBV7-2 and TRBJ1-3; D gene uncertain. The germline V gene encodes CDR1 SGHTA and CDR2 FQGNSA. The CDR3 is 16 residues long. The V end lost 4 bases, the J end lost 0 bases, and 13 bases lay between the germline ends. The CDR3 loop reads CASSSSDGASGNTIYF. CDR3 DNA: TGTGCCAGCAGCTCTTCGGACGGAGCCTCTGGAAACACCATATATTTT.

This chain uses TRBV11-3 with TRBJ2-1; D not certain. In germline, CDR1 is SGHNT, CDR2 YENEEA. With 1 base removed from V and 7 bases from J, the gap between germline ends came to 11 bases. The CDR3 consists of 14 residues. In DNA form, the CDR3 reads TGTGCCAGCAGCTTAGCCGGAGTTGGTAATGAGCAGTTCTTC. This codes for CASSLAGVGNEQFF.

The chain is built from TRBV4-1 and TRBJ1-3; D gene uncertain. This CDR3 contains 16 residues. Per the germline V gene, CDR1 is MGHRA and CDR2 is YSYEKL. V lost 0 bases and J 2 bases, leaving 11 bases between the germline ends. CDR3 in amino acids: CASSQDVRVTGNTIYF. The CDR3 coding sequence is TGCGCCAGCAGCCAAGATGTTCGGGTAACTGGAAACACCATATATTTT.

V gene TRBV6-5 combines with J gene TRBJ2-1, with D possibly TRBD2 on 5 matching bases. Deletions cut 5 bases from V and 9 bases from J, with 11 bases between. The CDR3 extends over 12 amino acids. Germline V CDR1 and CDR2: MNHEY, SVGAGI. The CDR3 protein is CASSTRIGEQFF. CDR3 DNA sequence: TGTGCCAGCAGTACTAGGATCGGTGAGCAGTTCTTC.

This sequence joins TRBV9 and TRBJ2-2; tentative D call: TRBD2 (5 bases). Germline CDR1 SGDLS, CDR2 YYNGEE. The CDR3 runs 13 residues. V was shortened by 0 bases and J by 6 bases, with 6 bases between the two germline ends. DNA for the CDR3: TGTGCCAGCAGCGTAGGGAGGTCCGGGGAGCTGTTTTTT. Translation gives CASSVGRSGELFF.

The chain couples TRBV6-5 to TRBJ2-7; 9 positions agree with TRBD2. Germline V gene sequence: CDR1 MNHEY, CDR2 SVGAGI. The CDR3 has 15 residues. The V and J ends lost 7 bases and 7 bases, in that order; junction bases with no gene match: 14. The CDR3 nucleotides read TGTGCCAGCACCCAACGGGCTAGCGGGATAGGGGAGCAGTACTTC. Translating it yields CASTQRASGIGEQYF.

The chain combines TRBV28 with TRBJ1-5, with a weak D call TRBD1 (6 bases). Looked up from germline, CDR1 is MDHEN and CDR2 is SYDVKM. V shed 3 bases and J shed 2 bases, with 11 bases lying between them. The CDR3 covers 15 residues. The chain's CDR3 is CASSFQGRGNQPQHF. The CDR3 DNA sequence: TGTGCCAGCAGTTTCCAGGGGAGGGGCAATCAGCCCCAGCATTTT.

The V and J genes are TRBV7-3 and TRBJ2-3; maybe TRBD2 (6 bases). CDR1 is SGHTA, CDR2 FQGTGA, per germline. This CDR3 contains 15 residues. V dropped 1 base and J dropped 2 bases, with 10 bases sitting between them. The CDR3 loop reads CASSLKGLDTDTQYF. CDR3 bases: TGTGCCAGCAGCTTAAAGGGACTTGACACAGATACGCAGTATTTT.

This sequence joins TRBV4-3 and TRBJ1-6, with D perhaps matching TRBD1 (6 bases). This CDR3 comprises 14 residues. Trimming took off 4 bases at V and 10 bases at J, with 14 bases between the two ends. Germline V gives CDR1 LGHNA, CDR2 YSLEER. The CDR3 DNA reads TGCGCCAGCAGCCTTGAGGGGGGGAGATCACCCCTCCACTTT. Protein sequence: CASSLEGGRSPLHF.

In its sample, this clone was seen once. The V call is TRBV25-1, the J call TRBJ1-5; D perhaps matches TRBD1 (6 bases). CDR3 size: 13 residues. Germline CDR1 MGHDK, CDR2 SYGVNS. V was trimmed by 8 bases and J by 6 bases, leaving 14 bases between them. DNA of the CDR3: TGTGCCAGCGGTGGGACAACGACTCAGCCCCAGCATTTT. It yields the protein CASGGTTTQPQHF.

The CDR3 region is CASSPPPGIAKNIQYF. CDR3 sequence (DNA): TGTGCCAGCAGCCCCCCTCCAGGGATAGCCAAAAACATTCAGTACTTC. The V and J genes are TRBV7-2 and TRBJ2-4; D might be TRBD1 (5 bases). Germline V gives CDR1 SGHTA, CDR2 FQGNSA. The CDR3 sequence is 16 residues long. Trimming took 5 bases from V and 0 from J, leaving 14 bases between them. Combining the CDR3 with reference TRBV7-2 and TRBJ2-4 gives the whole variable domain GAGVSQSPSNKVTEKGKDVELRCDPISGHTALYWYRQSLGQGLEFLIYFQGNSAPDKSGLPSDRFSAERTGGSVSTLTIQRTQQEDSAVYLCASSPPPGIAKNIQYFGAGTRLSVL.

The chain carries TRBV7-3 and TRBJ2-5, with D unclear. The length of the CDR3 is 13 residues. The V end was cut by 5 bases, the J end by 5 bases, with 12 bases between. Germline lookup yields CDR1 SGHTA and CDR2 FQGTGA. The CDR3 sequence: CASSPDGVETQYF. CDR3 in DNA: TGTGCCAGCAGCCCGGACGGTGTGGAGACCCAGTACTTC.

The chain links TRBV5-1 to TRBJ2-7, with a possible D match to TRBD2 (6 bases). This CDR3 contains 15 residues. The V end was cut by 2 bases, the J end by 0 bases, with 12 bases between. CDR1 and CDR2 from the germline V gene are SGHRS and YFSETQ. The CDR3 region is CASSLRDLSSYEQYF. Written as DNA, the CDR3 is TGCGCCAGCAGCTTACGGGACTTAAGCTCCTACGAGCAGTACTTC.

The J gene is TRBJ1-5, the V gene TRBV27; 7 bases align to TRBD1. V trimming: 2 bases; J trimming: 0 bases; junction bases outside the gene matches: 10. Germline CDR1 is MNHEY and CDR2 is SMNVEV (reference sequence). The CDR3 is 18 residues long. The CDR3 sequence: CASSLRAGGHYSNQPQHF. The CDR3 nucleotides are TGTGCCAGCAGTTTAAGGGCAGGGGGTCATTATAGCAATCAGCCCCAGCATTTT.

The rearrangement joins TRBV5-1 to TRBJ2-5; 8 positions match TRBD2. With V trimmed by 7 bases and J by 5 bases, 16 bases remained unmatched. The V gene's germline CDR1 is SGHRS and CDR2 YFSETQ. The CDR3 runs 16 residues. CDR3 amino acids: CASGHGGGGLSETQYF. The CDR3 DNA sequence: TGCGCCAGCGGCCATGGGGGCGGGGGGCTTTCGGAGACCCAGTACTTC.

CDR3 sequence: CASSPGPAEPYGYTF. CDR3 nucleotides: TGCGCCAGCAGCCCCGGACCAGCTGAGCCCTATGGCTACACCTTC. The chain links TRBV5-1 to TRBJ1-2; D not resolved. Per the germline V gene, CDR1 is SGHRS and CDR2 is YFSETQ. With 4 bases removed from V and 4 bases from J, the gap between germline ends came to 17 bases. This CDR3 has 15 residues.

This clone was seen just once. The genes are TRBV27 and TRBJ1-5; D not resolved. The CDR3 spans 12 residues. V was cut by 6 bases and J by 3 bases, with 6 bases left in between. Germline CDR1 reads MNHEY; CDR2 reads SMNVEV (reference sequence). The CDR3 nucleotides are TGTGCCAGCAGACATCCCAATCAGCCCCAGCATTTT. Protein product: CASRHPNQPQHF.

This clone is a singleton in its sample. This same CDR3 is encoded by further DNA sequences in the sample. The chain combines TRBV28 with TRBJ1-1, with no clear D. Per germline, CDR1 MDHEN and CDR2 SYDVKM. CDR3 length: 12 residues. Between the trimmed V and J ends, which lost 8 bases and 0 bases, there was a span of 7 bases. CDR3 sequence: CASRRMNTEAFF. CDR3 coding DNA: TGTGCCAGCCGTCGGATGAACACTGAAGCTTTCTTT.

V gene TRBV6-5 combines with J gene TRBJ1-1; D remains unclear. The CDR3 is 13 residues long. The germline V and J ends were trimmed by 2 bases and 4 bases, with 8 bases remaining between them. Germline V gene lookup returns CDR1 MNHEY and CDR2 SVGAGI. CDR3 residues: CASSYGVPTEAFF. The CDR3 coding sequence is TGTGCCAGCAGTTACGGGGTTCCCACTGAAGCTTTCTTT.

V gene TRBV15 combines with J gene TRBJ1-3; 7 bases are shared with TRBD1. J was trimmed by 4 bases and V by 6 bases; bases with no gene match: 3. This CDR3 has 13 amino acids. Germline V gives CDR1 LNHNV, CDR2 YYDKDF (reference sequence). The CDR3, as DNA: TGTGCCACCAGTTCGGACAGGGGAAACACCATATATTTT. This sequence encodes CATSSDRGNTIYF.

The V call is TRBV5-4, the J call TRBJ2-7, with D perhaps matching TRBD1 (6 bases). The germline V and J ends were trimmed by 5 bases and 0 bases, with 15 bases remaining between them. Germline CDR1 reads SGHNT; CDR2 reads YYREEE (reference sequence). The CDR3 is made up of 15 amino acids. The DNA for the CDR3 is TGTGCCAGCAGTTCCCGGACAGTTAGCTCCTACGAGCAGTACTTC. This sequence encodes CASSSRTVSSYEQYF.

The V gene is TRBV5-1, the J gene TRBJ2-7; 8 nucleotides align to TRBD1. Unmatched junction bases numbered 16, after V lost 4 bases and J lost 4 bases. This CDR3 region has 17 residues. Germline CDR1 reads SGHRS; CDR2 reads YFSETQ. The CDR3 protein is CASSPLGQGLSAYEQYF. CDR3 nucleotides: TGCGCCAGCAGCCCACTAGGACAGGGTTTGAGCGCGTACGAGCAGTACTTC.

The chain links TRBV14 to TRBJ2-1; 11 nucleotides match TRBD1. J lost 6 bases, V lost 4 bases, and 8 bases had no gene match. CDR1 and CDR2 (germline): SGHDN, FVKESK. This CDR3 is 16 amino acids long. CDR3 amino acids: CASSRTGGQGANEQFF. The DNA of the CDR3 is TGTGCCAGCAGCCGTACAGGTGGACAGGGGGCCAATGAGCAGTTCTTC.

V gene TRBV14 combines with J gene TRBJ2-2, with D perhaps TRBD2 (6 bases). Germline CDR1 reads SGHDN; CDR2 reads FVKESK. This CDR3 comprises 17 residues. V lost 5 bases and J lost 6, with 22 bases in between. CDR3 amino acids: CASSYSTPMGGPGELFF. Here the CDR3 DNA reads TGTGCCAGCAGCTATTCAACGCCGATGGGAGGACCCGGGGAGCTGTTTTTT.

V is TRBV5-5 and J is TRBJ2-2, with 7 bases aligning to TRBD1. Germline trimming cut 8 bases from V and 5 bases from J; bases unmatched to any gene: 9. The V gene's germline CDR1 is SGHKS and CDR2 YYEKEE (reference sequence). This CDR3 has 14 residues. The CDR3 DNA reads as TGTGCCAGTGCAACAGGGGTGGGGACCGGGGAGCTGTTTTTT. It is translated as CASATGVGTGELFF.

This clone was picked up one time. The genes are TRBV18 and TRBJ2-2; D possibly corresponds to TRBD2 (6 bases). This CDR3 comprises 15 residues. Per the germline V gene, CDR1 is KGHSH and CDR2 is LQKENI. V was shortened by 6 bases and J by 6 bases, with 17 bases between the two germline ends. CDR3 nucleotides: TGTGCCAGCTCCCCAGCGGGCGGGGACGCCGGGGAGCTGTTTTTT. This translates into CASSPAGGDAGELFF.

CDR3 in DNA: TGTGCCAGCAGTGAACCGCCGGACAGGGCCTACGAGCAGTACTTC. Amino acid sequence: CASSEPPDRAYEQYF. The chain combines TRBV6-1 with TRBJ2-7; 8 nucleotides line up with TRBD1. The CDR3 runs to 15 residues. Germline CDR1 and CDR2: MNHNS and SASEGT. The V segment lost 2 bases and the J segment 2 bases; nucleotides outside the gene matches: 5.

V gene TRBV5-4 combines with J gene TRBJ1-5, with D perhaps matching TRBD1 (5 bases). This CDR3 comprises 15 residues. The germline CDR1 and CDR2 sequences are SGHNT and YYREEE (reference sequence). Trimming took off 0 bases at V and 6 bases at J, with 13 bases between the two ends. Here the CDR3 DNA reads TGTGCCAGCAGCTTGGGGGGCACCGGTACTCAGCCCCAGCATTTT. This gives the protein CASSLGGTGTQPQHF.

The chain couples TRBV3-1 (or the pseudogene TRBV3-2) to TRBJ1-5; D remains ambiguous. CDR1 is LGHDT and CDR2 is YNNKEL in the germline V gene (reference sequence). The CDR3 sequence is 16 residues long. V was clipped by 4 bases and J by 2 bases, with 15 bases between them. The CDR3 bases are TGTGCCAGCAGCCGATCCCCCGGCGTGGGCAATCAGCCCCAGCATTTT. It is translated as CASSRSPGVGNQPQHF.

The rearrangement links TRBV3-1 (or the pseudogene TRBV3-2) to TRBJ2-6; 7 nucleotides line up with TRBD1. Germline CDR1 and CDR2: LGHDT and YNNKEL (reference sequence). The CDR3 is made up of 15 amino acids. J gave up 4 bases and V 2 bases, and 2 bases lay outside the gene matches. CDR3 DNA: TGTGCCAGCAGCCAATGGGACAGCGGGGCCAACGTCCTGACTTTC. Residues: CASSQWDSGANVLTF.